Listed here are 7 T cell receptor beta chains from one sample, sequenced in a study of shared clonotypes between healthy human individuals. Data came from immunoSEQ multiplex PCR; TCRdb stores just in-frame clones and leaves some out. The table records about 2.2 million clones, 85% to 95% of them present only once. CD8 cells classed as naive were CD45RO-negative and positively selected for CCR7, excluding terminally differentiated effector memory CD45RA+ cells. Sequencing was performed on naive CD8+ T cells from PBMCs. The receptor set was obtained from a man aged 18 to 35 in good health. Some clones in this sample may be carry-over from other donors' samples.

For the CDR3, the DNA is TGTGCCAGTAGGTCCTGGACAGACTATGGCTACACCTTC. Translated, it gives CASRSWTDYGYTF. The chain combines TRBV19 with TRBJ1-2, with TRBD1 as a possible D gene (6 bases). The CDR3 covers 13 residues. V was cut by 6 bases and J by 3 bases, with 11 bases left in between. Germline V CDR1 and CDR2: LNHDA, SQIVND (reference sequence).

The genes are TRBV28 and TRBJ2-3; the match to TRBD2 covers 12 bases. Trimming took 3 bases from V and 0 from J; bases not matched to a gene: 7. The CDR3 covers 18 residues. Germline V CDR1 and CDR2: MDHEN, SYDVKM. The chain's CDR3 is CASSFLAGGIPSTDTQYF. In DNA, the CDR3 is TGTGCCAGCAGTTTCCTAGCGGGAGGGATACCTAGCACAGATACGCAGTATTTT.

Remarks on this clone: Within the sample, other DNA sequences also encode this same CDR3. The J gene is TRBJ2-7, the V gene TRBV15; 7 bases line up with TRBD1. V trimming: 3 bases; J trimming: 2 bases; junction bases outside the gene matches: 4. CDR3 size: 14 residues. Germline V gives CDR1 LNHNV, CDR2 YYDKDF (reference sequence). The CDR3 spells CATSSRDRPYEQYF. CDR3 nucleotide sequence: TGTGCCACCAGCAGCCGGGACAGACCCTACGAGCAGTACTTC. Full variable domain (outside the CDR3, taken from reference TRBV15 and TRBJ2-7): DAMVIQNPRYQVTQFGKPVTLSCSQTLNHNVMYWYQQKSSQAPKLLFHYYDKDFNNEADTPDNFQSRRPNTSFCFLDIRSPGLGDTAMYLCATSSRDRPYEQYFGPGTRLTVT.

A note on this clone: This same CDR3 is encoded by further DNA sequences in the sample. V and J are TRBV11-2 and TRBJ1-5; D is perhaps TRBD1 (5 bases). Germline V CDR1 and CDR2: SGHAT, FQNNGV. V lost 1 base and J lost 3, with 10 bases in between. The CDR3 consists of 15 residues. The CDR3 protein is CASSLGQGPNQPQHF. The DNA for the CDR3 is TGTGCCAGCAGCTTAGGGCAGGGCCCCAATCAGCCCCAGCATTTT. Drawing the rest from reference TRBV11-2 and TRBJ1-5, the complete variable domain is EAGVAQSPRYKIIEKRQSVAFWCNPISGHATLYWYQQILGQGPKLLIQFQNNGVVDDSQLPKDRFSAERLKGVDSTLKIQPAKLEDSAVYLCASSLGQGPNQPQHFGDGTRLSIL.

In its sample, this clone was seen once. This chain connects TRBV28 to TRBJ2-7; D gene ambiguous. V lost 8 bases and J lost 0, with 14 bases in between. CDR1 is MDHEN, CDR2 SYDVKM, per germline. The CDR3 spans 14 residues. The CDR3 sequence: CASGDGYSSYEQYF. CDR3 bases: TGTGCCAGCGGTGACGGGTACAGCTCCTACGAGCAGTACTTC.

This sequence joins TRBV27 and TRBJ2-1; TRBD2 is a possible D gene (5 bases). Germline CDR1 is MNHEY and CDR2 is SMNVEV (reference sequence). V gave up 3 bases and J gave up 8 bases, with 14 bases separating them. CDR3 size: 14 residues. CDR3 region: CASSFGRLAYEQFF. The CDR3 DNA follows: TGTGCCAGCAGTTTCGGTCGGCTAGCCTATGAGCAGTTCTTC.

The chain joins TRBV19 to TRBJ2-7; maybe TRBD2 (5 bases). Trimming left V 1 base short and J 3 bases short, with 13 bases between. From germline, CDR1 is LNHDA and CDR2 SQIVND (reference sequence). CDR3 length: 15 residues. The CDR3 protein is CASSIGGGSIYEQYF. As DNA, the CDR3 is TGTGCCAGTAGTATAGGAGGCGGGTCAATCTACGAGCAGTACTTC.